The rows below give T cell receptor beta chains drawn from one sample of a study of T cells expressing NK-cell markers. After re-calling the 5' RACE reads, TCRdb lists one entry per CDR3 protein, DNA absent. Here the sample table reports about 260,000 distinct CDR3 sequences. What was sequenced was blood T cells: a sorted CD56 or NKG2C T cell subset, CD4+ or CD8+ T cells, or bulk PBMC T cells (not recorded which). The receptors were gathered from a young man in good health. Both conserved end residues are part of each CDR3.

v_gene: TRBV25-1
j_gene: TRBJ1-1
CDR3aa: CASHDRANTEAFF

v_gene: TRBV5-1
j_gene: TRBJ2-1
CDR3aa: CASNPRPMSSYNEQFF

v_gene: TRBV12-3/TRBV12-4
j_gene: TRBJ1-4
CDR3aa: CASTPLGLYKLFF

v_gene: TRBV29-1
j_gene: TRBJ2-3
CDR3aa: CSVNSPSTDTQYF

v_gene: TRBV7-2
j_gene: TRBJ2-1
CDR3aa: CASSLQPGGHNEQFF

v_gene: TRBV9
j_gene: TRBJ2-7
CDR3aa: CASSPSGGAVETYEQYF

v_gene: TRBV5-6
j_gene: TRBJ1-1
CDR3aa: CASSSRRQVSNTEAFF

v_gene: TRBV20-1
j_gene: TRBJ1-2
CDR3aa: CSAKRPGPPMGGYTF

v_gene: TRBV25-1
j_gene: TRBJ2-7
CDR3aa: CASSGGGVRYF

v_gene: TRBV7-3
j_gene: TRBJ2-1
CDR3aa: CASSPNRLAGRNEQFF

v_gene: TRBV7-2
j_gene: TRBJ2-3
CDR3aa: CASSPTSGGTDTQYF

v_gene: TRBV7-6
j_gene: TRBJ1-4
CDR3aa: CASSLGIGANEKLFF

v_gene: TRBV27
j_gene: TRBJ1-5
CDR3aa: CASSSDRNQPQHF

v_gene: TRBV9
j_gene: TRBJ2-2
CDR3aa: CASSGYTGELFF

v_gene: TRBV2
j_gene: TRBJ1-1
CDR3aa: CASSGDNEMEPFF

v_gene: TRBV29-1
j_gene: TRBJ2-7
CDR3aa: CSVERLASDEQYF

v_gene: TRBV12-3/TRBV12-4
j_gene: TRBJ2-1
CDR3aa: CASSSLRLGEQFF

v_gene: TRBV5-1
j_gene: TRBJ2-1
CDR3aa: CASSLVSGAGNEQFF

v_gene: TRBV5-4
j_gene: TRBJ2-7
CDR3aa: CASSLVRTLHSYEQYF

v_gene: TRBV12-3/TRBV12-4
j_gene: TRBJ2-3
CDR3aa: CASNPGTHVGTDTQYF

v_gene: TRBV18
j_gene: TRBJ2-5
CDR3aa: CASSPPDGSNRPLTQYF

v_gene: TRBV5-4
j_gene: TRBJ2-3
CDR3aa: CASSLRAVGGNTQYF

v_gene: TRBV5-4
j_gene: TRBJ1-5
CDR3aa: CASSLQGSGQPQHF

v_gene: TRBV20-1
j_gene: TRBJ1-2
CDR3aa: CSASTLSRGYTF

v_gene: TRBV10-3
j_gene: TRBJ2-5
CDR3aa: CAIKGGGETQYF

v_gene: TRBV15
j_gene: TRBJ2-1
CDR3aa: CATSRGQGLNNEQFF

v_gene: TRBV20-1
j_gene: TRBJ2-4
CDR3aa: CSAPAGAKNIQYF

v_gene: TRBV24-1
j_gene: TRBJ2-2
CDR3aa: CATRARGAANTGELFF

v_gene: TRBV7-8
j_gene: TRBJ2-1
CDR3aa: CASNLGSTDEQFF

v_gene: TRBV6-1
j_gene: TRBJ2-1
CDR3aa: CASSTSSGRALGEQFF

v_gene: TRBV29-1
j_gene: TRBJ1-1
CDR3aa: CSVSTGARGAFF

v_gene: TRBV5-4
j_gene: TRBJ2-5
CDR3aa: CASSFVVPQYF

v_gene: TRBV10-3
j_gene: TRBJ1-4
CDR3aa: CAISESGQLTNEKLFF

v_gene: TRBV7-2
j_gene: TRBJ2-3
CDR3aa: CASSLFRGGSTDTQYF